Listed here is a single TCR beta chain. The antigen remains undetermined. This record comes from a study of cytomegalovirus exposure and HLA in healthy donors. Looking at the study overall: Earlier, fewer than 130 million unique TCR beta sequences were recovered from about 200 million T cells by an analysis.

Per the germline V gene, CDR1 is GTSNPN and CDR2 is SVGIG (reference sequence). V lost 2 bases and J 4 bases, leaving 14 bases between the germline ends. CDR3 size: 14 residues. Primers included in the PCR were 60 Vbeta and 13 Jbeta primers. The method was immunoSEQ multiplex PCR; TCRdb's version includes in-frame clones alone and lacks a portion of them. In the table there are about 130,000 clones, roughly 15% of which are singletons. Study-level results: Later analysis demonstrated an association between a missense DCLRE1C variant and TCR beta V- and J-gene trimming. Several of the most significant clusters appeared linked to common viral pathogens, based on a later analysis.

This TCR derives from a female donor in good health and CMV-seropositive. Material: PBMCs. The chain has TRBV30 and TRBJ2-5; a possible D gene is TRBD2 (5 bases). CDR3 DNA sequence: TGTGCCTGGAGTCGACTATGGGTGTTAGAGACCCAGTACTTC. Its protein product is CAWSRLWVLETQYF.